This T cell receptor beta chain was captured in a study of blood T cell repertoires in COVID-19. Study background: The origin of the acute and convalescent COVID-19 samples was the United States, Italy and Spain.

TCRdb keeps only in-frame clones here, not all; method: immunoSEQ multiplex PCR. This table has over 300,000 clones, roughly nine tenths appearing once. Germline V gene data show CDR1 as SGHKS and CDR2 as YYEKEE (reference sequence). This CDR3 contains 16 residues. With regard to this clone: One end of the junction varies from germline; a read error may be responsible.

This clonotype was obtained from a man between 35 and 55 years old with acute or convalescent COVID-19. V and J are TRBV5-5 and TRBJ1-2; D perhaps matches TRBD1 (5 bases). The material sequenced was peripheral blood. The DNA of the CDR3 is TGTGCCAGCAACTTGTTGAGTGCCAGGGCCAACTATGGCTACACCTTC. Its protein product is CASNLLSARANYGYTF. The whole variable domain, remainder taken from reference TRBV5-5 and TRBJ1-2, is DAGVTQSPTHLIKTRGQQVTLRCSPISGHKSVSWYQQVLGQGPQFIFQYYEKEERGRGNFPDRFSARQFPNYSSELNVNALLLGDSALYLCASNLLSARANYGYTFGSGTRLTVV.